This TCR beta chain came from a study of T cells in Graves' hyperthyroidism and ophthalmopathy. Researchers amplified the TCR beta CDR3 regions from RNA transcripts. Using the HTBI primer set, a first-round RT-PCR was run on the TCR CDR3. Via MiXCR, TCRdb re-called the multiplex PCR reads, giving one row per CDR3 protein. The sample includes a few hundred thousand distinct CDR3 sequences, 15% to 18% of them seen just once. The CDR3 is 13 residues long. Germline-derived CDR1 and CDR2 are MNHEY and SMNVEV (reference sequence). The ends lost 9 bases at V and 6 bases at J; junction bases unmatched: 6. Disease duration under 2 months; hyperthyroidism patients were aged 18 to 65. Diagnosing involved the use of clinical symptoms, serum thyroxine and TRAb, thyroid ultrasound and orbital computed tomography. Cells are PBMCs isolated from over 7.5 ml of fresh blood. The study's findings and limits: Ophthalmopathy was model-predicted a median about six months pre-onset.

Comment on this clonotype: Its antigen is currently unknown.

The chain combines TRBV27 with TRBJ1-1; 11 bases line up with TRBD1. The material sequenced was blood. This TCR was recovered from a woman aged 25 to 39 with Graves' hyperthyroidism. CDR3 amino acids: CASKGQGAAEAFF. The CDR3 DNA is TGTGCCAGTAAAGGACAGGGGGCCGCTGAAGCTTTCTTT.